The clone carrying this TCR beta chain was seen a few times. Its target is not known. The V segment lost 3 bases and the J segment 4 bases; nucleotides outside the gene matches: 5. This CDR3 spans 14 amino acids. From germline, CDR1 is SEHNR and CDR2 FQNEAQ (reference sequence). With the Oncomine TCR Beta short-read assay, DNA from cultured CD4+ T cells was sequenced. Genomic DNA was drawn out of CD4+ T cells grown in culture. MiXCR, applied by TCRdb to the PCR reads, yields one record per CDR3 protein. Of about 12,000 distinct CDR3 sequences in the sample, around 20% were seen once. This sample stems from a study of vaccination and CD4 T cells after COVID-19. The overall study: The cells in question were stimulated using overlapping spike peptides derived from SARS-CoV-2, HCoV-NL63, HCoV-OC43 and HCoV-229E.

Treatment defined: approximately 9-day PBMC culture with coronavirus spike peptide pools or control peptides (ViraFEST assay). Each of days 3 and 7 saw half the medium replaced by fresh IL-2 medium. Study-level results: 304 of 307 vaccine-specific clones from convalescent patients were spike mono-reactive.

This sequence joins TRBV7-9 and TRBJ2-5, with 7 bases fitting TRBD2. Sequencing used CD4+ T cells from blood, cultured in vitro, obtained before SARS-CoV-2 vaccination. The TCR comes from a human donor who received a COVID-19 vaccine. CDR3 sequence reads: CASSFHGEGETQYF. As DNA, the CDR3 is TGTGCCAGCAGCTTCCACGGGGAGGGAGAGACCCAGTACTTC. Full variable domain (rest looked up from reference TRBV7-9 and TRBJ2-5): DTGVSQNPRHKITKRGQNVTFRCDPISEHNRLYWYRQTLGQGPEFLTYFQNEAQLEKSRLLSDRFSAERPKGSFSTLEIQRTEQGDSAMYLCASSFHGEGETQYFGPGTRLLVL.